This T cell receptor (beta chain) is drawn from a study of T-cell memory formation after mild COVID-19. Findings of the study overall: Chiefly within CM and EM were the contracting CD4+ clones; CD8+ ones were within EMRA. Some clones that responded were present in memory (sampled pre-infection), which suggests cross-reactive memory joined.

Via MiXCR, TCRdb re-called the 5' RACE reads, giving one row per CDR3 protein. The sample has 400,000 or so distinct CDR3 sequences; roughly 20% are singletons. This clonotype has just a few counts. The antigen is undetermined. The V and J ends lost 0 bases and 5 bases respectively, with 18 bases between them. This CDR3 region has 16 residues. Looked up from germline, CDR1 is SGHRS and CDR2 is YFSETQ. This TCR came from an adult woman who had mild COVID-19 (a few samples of this study predate the infection). Cell type and time point are not known. The specimen was PBMCs or a T cell subset sorted from them (not recorded which). This sequence joins TRBV5-1 and TRBJ2-7, with TRBD1 as a possible D gene (6 bases). The DNA for the CDR3 is TGCGCCAGCAGCTTGGAGGGCCCAGGGGAACAGGACGAGCAGTACTTC. Protein product: CASSLEGPGEQDEQYF.